This T cell receptor (beta chain) was identified in a study of cytomegalovirus exposure and HLA in healthy donors. Background on the study: Unique TCRs from HLA-typed donors, around 79 million of them, were held in an early data release.

The PCR employed 60 Vbeta primers together with 13 Jbeta primers. Some clones are missing from TCRdb's copy, which holds only in-frame ones; the method was immunoSEQ multiplex PCR. Found here are 200,000 to 250,000 clones, under 90% of them singletons; the top ten hold 1% to 1.5%. This CDR3 is built from 11 residues. V shed 8 bases and J shed 5 bases, with 13 bases lying between them. The V gene's germline CDR1 is SQVTM and CDR2 ANQGSEA. This TCR derives from a human donor in good health. V gene TRBV29-1 combines with J gene TRBJ2-7, with a tentative D call TRBD2 (6 bases). Sequencing was carried out using PBMCs. Here the CDR3 reads CSTRGRNEQYF. The DNA for the CDR3 is TGCAGCACCAGAGGGAGGAACGAGCAGTACTTC.